What follows are 22 T cell receptor beta chains derived from one specimen sequenced in a study of cytomegalovirus exposure and HLA in healthy donors. Use of 60 Vbeta and 13 Jbeta primers characterized the PCR. TCRdb's copy holds only in-frame clones and misses some; the assay was immunoSEQ multiplex PCR. The table records 140,000 to 150,000 clones, just under 70% of them present only once. The source material was PBMCs. The receptors stem from a man in his fifties or sixties in good health and CMV-seronegative.

This sequence joins TRBV5-6 and TRBJ2-7, with D possibly matching TRBD2 (6 bases). The germline gives CDR1 SGHDT, CDR2 YYEEEE. The CDR3 covers 15 residues. The germline V and J ends were trimmed by 3 bases and 0 bases, with 13 bases remaining between them. CDR3 sequence: CASSWGISGSYEQYF. The CDR3, as DNA: TGTGCCAGCAGCTGGGGGATTAGCGGCTCCTACGAGCAGTACTTC.

This chain links TRBV2 with TRBJ2-3, with a possible D match to TRBD1 (5 bases). This CDR3 has 12 amino acids. V was trimmed by 6 bases and J by 5 bases, leaving 9 bases between them. Germline values: CDR1 SNHLY, CDR2 FYNNEI. The CDR3 protein is CASRVTGDTQYF. DNA for the CDR3: TGTGCCAGCAGGGTAACAGGAGATACGCAGTATTTT.

This rearrangement joins TRBV2 to TRBJ2-7; 8 bases agree with TRBD1. This CDR3 has 12 amino acids. Germline loops: CDR1 SNHLY, CDR2 FYNNEI. Losses at the gene ends were 6 bases for V and 5 bases for J; bases not matched to a gene: 3. The CDR3 region has the DNA TGTGCCAGCAGCTACAGGGGGGACGAGCAGTACTTC. Translation: CASSYRGDEQYF.

The chain has TRBV6-1 and TRBJ1-1; D unclear. CDR1 is MNHNS, CDR2 SASEGT, per germline. V was pared by 8 bases and J by 1 base, with 14 bases between. This CDR3 comprises 14 residues. The CDR3: CASLGRIRNTEAFF. CDR3 DNA sequence: TGTGCCAGCCTAGGGAGAATTCGGAACACTGAAGCTTTCTTT.

The chain combines TRBV10-3 with TRBJ2-5; no clear D. CDR3 length equals 12 residues. From germline, CDR1 is ENHRY and CDR2 SYGVKD. V shed 10 bases and J shed 5 bases, with 14 bases lying between them. The CDR3: CATLETGETQYF. DNA of the CDR3: TGTGCCACTCTCGAGACCGGGGAGACCCAGTACTTC.

This clone was counted only a few times. The rearrangement links TRBV7-7 to TRBJ2-5; TRBD2 aligns across 7 bases. Germline CDR1 is SSHAT and CDR2 is FNYEAQ (reference sequence). The V gene end was trimmed by 3 bases and the J gene end by 5 bases; junction bases not matched to a gene: 3. The length of the CDR3 is 13 residues. In nucleotides, the CDR3 is TGTGCCAGCAGCTTTGTACTAGCGGAGACCCAGTACTTC. This codes for CASSFVLAETQYF.

The V call is TRBV18, the J call TRBJ1-1, with 8 bases lining up with TRBD1. The CDR3 is 15 residues long. Trimming removed 6 bases from V and 2 bases from J; junction bases left unmatched: 8. Germline assignment: CDR1 KGHSH and CDR2 LQKENI. The CDR3 DNA follows: TGTGCCAGCTCTCCGGGACAGGCGGAAAACACTGAAGCTTTCTTT. It codes for CASSPGQAENTEAFF.

The CDR3 DNA follows: TGTGCCAGCAGCCCCCTTGTAGTGAACACTGAAGCTTTCTTT. This translates into CASSPLVVNTEAFF. This chain uses TRBV9 with TRBJ1-1, with D unresolved. The CDR3 contains 14 residues. Germline V gives CDR1 SGDLS, CDR2 YYNGEE. V was shortened by 4 bases and J by 0 bases, with 10 bases between the two germline ends.

The chain combines TRBV19 with TRBJ1-1, with D maybe TRBD1 (5 bases). V was shortened by 1 base and J by 5 bases, with 11 bases between the two germline ends. Germline lookup yields CDR1 LNHDA and CDR2 SQIVND (reference sequence). This CDR3 spans 14 amino acids. The CDR3 nucleotides are TGTGCCAGTAGTATAGTGGGGGGTCGGACTGAAGCTTTCTTT. Protein product: CASSIVGGRTEAFF.

The CDR3 bases are TGTGCCAGCAGCCTCGGGGGGACAGGAACGGGAGAGACCCAGTACTTC. Amino acid sequence: CASSLGGTGTGETQYF. The V gene is TRBV7-3, the J gene TRBJ2-5, with a tentative D call TRBD1 (8 bases). V was clipped by 5 bases and J by 4 bases, with 20 bases between them. CDR1 SGHTA and CDR2 FQGTGA come from the germline V gene. The CDR3 extends over 16 amino acids.

This chain joins TRBV7-2 and TRBJ2-1, with 11 bases fitting TRBD2. CDR1 SGHTA and CDR2 FQGNSA come from the germline V gene. The CDR3 consists of 14 residues. V lost 5 bases, J lost 10 bases, and 7 bases stayed unmatched. CDR3 DNA: TGTGCCAGCAGCGAAACAGGGACTAGCGGAGAGCAGTTCTTC. Protein: CASSETGTSGEQFF.

This chain joins TRBV10-3 and TRBJ2-7; 7 nucleotides agree with TRBD2. CDR3 size: 14 residues. Per germline, CDR1 ENHRY and CDR2 SYGVKD. V shed 7 bases, J shed 1 base, and the junction held 7 bases outside the gene matches. The CDR3 protein is CAIKSRGDSYEQYF. CDR3 DNA sequence: TGTGCCATCAAATCCCGGGGGGATTCCTACGAGCAGTACTTC.

The chain links TRBV29-1 to TRBJ2-3; D uncertain. The CDR3 runs to 14 residues. V gave up 4 bases and J gave up 0 bases, with 11 bases separating them. The V gene's germline CDR1 is SQVTM and CDR2 ANQGSEA. DNA for the CDR3: TGCAGCGTTGTGGTCGGAGTAAGCACAGATACGCAGTATTTT. Protein product: CSVVVGVSTDTQYF.

The V and J genes are TRBV2 and TRBJ2-7, with D possibly TRBD1 on 6 matching bases. The CDR3 totals 14 residues. The germline V gene has CDR1 SNHLY and CDR2 FYNNEI. V shed 8 bases and J shed 6 bases, with 20 bases lying between them. CDR3 amino acids: CASVSVGWGPEQYF. CDR3 bases: TGTGCCAGCGTGTCTGTAGGGTGGGGGCCCGAGCAGTACTTC. Together with reference TRBV2 and TRBJ2-7, the CDR3 gives the full variable domain: EPEVTQTPSHQVTQMGQEVILRCVPISNHLYFYWYRQILGQKVEFLVSFYNNEISEKSEIFDDQFSVERPDGSNFTLKIRSTKLEDSAMYFCASVSVGWGPEQYFGPGTRLTVT.

The chain carries TRBV9 and TRBJ2-7; tentative D call: TRBD2 (6 bases). Germline assignment: CDR1 SGDLS and CDR2 YYNGEE. V gave up 0 bases and J gave up 2 bases, with 9 bases separating them. The CDR3 has 14 amino acids. DNA of the CDR3: TGTGCCAGCAGCGTAGGGGACTCCGCCTACGAGCAGTACTTC. Protein: CASSVGDSAYEQYF.

The chain carries TRBV4-1 and TRBJ1-4; perhaps TRBD1 as D (5 bases). This CDR3 contains 19 residues. V lost 0 bases to trimming and J lost 3 bases, with 20 bases between them. Germline-derived CDR1 and CDR2 are MGHRA and YSYEKL. CDR3 protein: CASSQDQYTAGKANEKLFF. The CDR3 bases are TGCGCCAGCAGCCAAGATCAATACACGGCAGGGAAAGCTAATGAAAAACTGTTTTTT.

The genes are TRBV2 and TRBJ2-7; no firm D call. V was trimmed by 7 bases and J by 4 bases, leaving 8 bases between them. CDR1 and CDR2 (germline): SNHLY, FYNNEI. The CDR3 spans 11 residues. CDR3 protein: CASTVVYEQYF. In DNA form, the CDR3 reads TGTGCCAGCACGGTGGTTTACGAGCAGTACTTC.

The chain is built from TRBV9 and TRBJ2-7, with D possibly being TRBD1 (6 bases). CDR1 SGDLS and CDR2 YYNGEE come from the germline V gene. This CDR3 contains 19 residues. The ends were cut back, 0 bases at V and 2 bases at J, with 24 bases in the middle. The CDR3 region has the DNA TGTGCCAGCAGCGTAGGGCGACAGGACAACAAGCCGCCCCCCTACGAGCAGTACTTC. Amino acids: CASSVGRQDNKPPPYEQYF.

This chain uses TRBV9 with TRBJ2-1; 9 bases align to TRBD2. Losses at the gene ends were 0 bases for V and 7 bases for J; bases not matched to a gene: 5. CDR1 is SGDLS, CDR2 YYNGEE, per germline. CDR3 length equals 15 residues. The DNA for the CDR3 is TGTGCCAGCAGCGTAGGGGCGGGAGGGCCAAATGAGCAGTTCTTC. It is translated as CASSVGAGGPNEQFF.

A remark on this clone: Other nucleotide sequences in the sample specify the same CDR3. The chain links TRBV9 to TRBJ1-1; 8 bases match TRBD1. Germline V gives CDR1 SGDLS, CDR2 YYNGEE. The CDR3 runs to 15 residues. J gave up 4 bases and V 0 bases, and 5 bases lay outside the gene matches. In DNA, the CDR3 is TGTGCCAGCAGCGTAGGGGGTACAGGGGGCACTGAAGCTTTCTTT. Encoded protein: CASSVGGTGGTEAFF.

The chain links TRBV7-9 to TRBJ2-7, with a possible D match to TRBD1 (5 bases). Germline values: CDR1 SEHNR, CDR2 FQNEAQ (reference sequence). The V and J ends lost 0 bases and 9 bases respectively, with 15 bases between them. CDR3 length: 14 residues. Written as DNA, the CDR3 is TGTGCCAGCAGCTTAGCGGTAGACAGCCCGATGCAGTACTTC. Its translation: CASSLAVDSPMQYF.

The CDR3 sequence is CAISDRDQPQHF. CDR3 bases: TGTGCCATCAGTGACAGGGATCAGCCCCAGCATTTT. The chain couples TRBV10-3 to TRBJ1-5; possibly TRBD1 for D (5 bases). This CDR3 spans 12 amino acids. The germline V and J ends were trimmed by 3 bases and 5 bases, with 5 bases remaining between them. The V gene's germline CDR1 is ENHRY and CDR2 SYGVKD.